These T cell receptor beta chains were read from a single sample in a study of control samples from healthy donors and cancer patients. Only in-frame clones appear in the TCRdb table, and some are missing; sequencing was by immunoSEQ multiplex PCR. The table records 100,000 to 120,000 clones, almost 85% of them present only once. The source material was blood. The receptor set was obtained from a man between 18 and 29 years old in good health. The CDR3 runs from the conserved cysteine through the conserved F or W. A D gene is named only where the DNA matches it firmly.

>TRBJ2-2|TRBV5-6|13|-
TGTGCCAGCAGCTTGGGGAACACCGGGGAGCTGTTTTTT
CASSLGNTGELFF
>TRBJ2-5|TRBV7-2|15|TRBD1
TGTGCCAGCAGCTCCCAGACAGGGGTAGGAGAGACCCAGTACTTC
CASSSQTGVGETQYF
>TRBJ2-1|TRBV5-4|16|-
TGTGCCAGCAGCTTGGCCCGCGGCGGTTTTACGGATGAGCAGTTCTTC
CASSLARGGFTDEQFF
>TRBJ1-2|TRBV10-3|14|TRBD1
TGTGCCATCAGTGAGTGGGACAGGTCCTATGGCTACACCTTC
CAISEWDRSYGYTF
>TRBJ1-4|TRBV11-1|15|TRBD1
TGTGCCAGCAGCGGCCGGGGGACAGGGAATGAAAAACTGTTTTTT
CASSGRGTGNEKLFF
>TRBJ2-3|TRBV2|13|-
TGTGCCGGGGCGGCGGAAAGCACAGATACGCAGTATTTT
CAGAAESTDTQYF
>TRBJ1-5|TRBV18|16|TRBD1
TGTGCCAGCTCACTTTTACCGGGACAGGGGAACCAGCCCCAGCATTTT
CASSLLPGQGNQPQHF
>TRBJ1-4|TRBV7-8|15|-
TGTGCCAGCAGCTTCAATCCGGCTGGGGGTGAAAAACTGTTTTTT
CASSFNPAGGEKLFF
>TRBJ1-6|TRBV3-1/TRBV3-2|18|TRBD1
TGTGCCAGCAGCCAAGATGCGGACAGGGGTTCCTATAATTCACCCCTCCACTTT
CASSQDADRGSYNSPLHF
>TRBJ2-3|TRBV5-4|16|-
TGTGCCAGCAGCTCTCCTGGGGGGGCGAGGACAGATACGCAGTATTTT
CASSSPGGARTDTQYF
>TRBJ2-3|TRBV5-6|17|-
TGTGCCAGCAGCTTGATGGTTTCCGGGACGGCCACAGATACGCAGTATTTT
CASSLMVSGTATDTQYF
>TRBJ1-2|TRBV29-1|15|TRBD1
TGCAGCGTTGAAGATTTCGGGACAGGGGGTTTTGGCTACACCTTC
CSVEDFGTGGFGYTF